This T cell receptor (beta chain) stems from a study of control samples from healthy donors and cancer patients. Germline CDR1 reads LNHDA; CDR2 reads SQIVND (reference sequence). The CDR3 length is 15 residues. The V end was cut by 3 bases, the J end by 3 bases, with 14 bases between. TCRdb's copy holds only in-frame clones and misses some; the assay was immunoSEQ multiplex PCR. The sample consists of 75,000 to 90,000 clones, approximately 87% of them appearing once. Sample: blood. The TCR was taken from a woman between 40 and 50 years old in good health. V is TRBV19 and J is TRBJ1-2; tentatively, D is TRBD1 (5 bases). The CDR3 sequence: CASSMLEGTYYGYTF. CDR3 nucleotide sequence: TGTGCCAGTAGTATGTTAGAGGGGACCTACTATGGCTACACCTTC.